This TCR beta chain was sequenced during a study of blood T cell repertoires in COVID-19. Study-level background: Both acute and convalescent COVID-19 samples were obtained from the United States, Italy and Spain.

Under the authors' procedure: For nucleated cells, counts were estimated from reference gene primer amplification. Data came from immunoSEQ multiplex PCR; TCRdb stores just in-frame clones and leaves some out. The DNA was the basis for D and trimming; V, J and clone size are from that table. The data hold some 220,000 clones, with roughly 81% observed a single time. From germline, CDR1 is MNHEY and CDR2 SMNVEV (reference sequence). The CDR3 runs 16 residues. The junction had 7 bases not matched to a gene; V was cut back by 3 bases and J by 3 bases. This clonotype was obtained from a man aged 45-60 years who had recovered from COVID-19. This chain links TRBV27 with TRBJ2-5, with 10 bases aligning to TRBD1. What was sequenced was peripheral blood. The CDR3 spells CASSFPGTGAEETQYF. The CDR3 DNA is TGTGCCAGCAGTTTCCCTGGGACAGGGGCTGAAGAGACCCAGTACTTC.